The 25 T cell receptor beta chains below were found in one sample sequenced in a study of CD8 T cells in Susac syndrome. RNA totalling about 0.5 to 1 ug underwent reverse transcription with random hexamers. TCRdb re-called the immunoSEQ multiplex PCR reads through MiXCR, storing one row per CDR3 protein. Here the sample spans about 200,000 distinct CDR3 sequences, 85% to 95% being singletons. The sequenced sample consisted of CD4+ T cells from PBMCs. All receptors come from a human donor with multiple sclerosis.

The rearrangement links TRBV30 to TRBJ1-2; 9 nucleotides match TRBD1. Germline V gene lookup returns CDR1 GTSNPN and CDR2 SVGIG (reference sequence). CDR3 length: 14 amino acids. V shed 4 bases, J shed 8 bases, and the junction held 11 bases outside the gene matches. CDR3 sequence reads: CAWIAGQGLRGYTF. CDR3 nucleotides: TGTGCCTGGATAGCGGGACAGGGACTTCGAGGCTACACCTTC.

The chain combines TRBV20-1 with TRBJ2-5, with TRBD2 matching 7 bases. The CDR3 contains 13 residues. The V gene's germline CDR1 is DFQATT and CDR2 SNEGSKA (reference sequence). With V trimmed by 5 bases and J by 2 bases, 5 bases remained unmatched. The CDR3 region has the DNA TGCAGTGCTCGTCTAGCGGTTCAAGAGACCCAGTACTTC. It specifies CSARLAVQETQYF.

The chain combines TRBV2 with TRBJ1-6, with D maybe TRBD1 (5 bases). The CDR3 has 13 amino acids. CDR1 is SNHLY, CDR2 FYNNEI, per germline. Trimming stripped 6 bases from V and 5 bases from J, with 8 bases between. CDR3 DNA: TGTGCCAGCAGGCCAGGGAATAATTCACCCCTCCACTTT. Translation: CASRPGNNSPLHF.

The chain uses TRBV12-3 or TRBV12-4 and TRBJ1-5, with 7 bases fitting TRBD1. CDR3 length equals 16 residues. V dropped 6 bases and J dropped 9; count of bases not matched to a gene: 17. CDR3 sequence reads: CASSPGLRGGLMPQHF. For the CDR3, the DNA is TGTGCCAGCAGCCCCGGCCTCAGGGGGGGCTTGATGCCCCAGCATTTT.

The rearrangement uses TRBV3-1 and TRBJ1-1; perhaps TRBD1 as D (5 bases). The CDR3 spans 14 residues. The germline gives CDR1 LGHDT, CDR2 YNNKEL (reference sequence). Trimming left V 4 bases short and J 1 base short, with 10 bases between. CDR3 coding DNA: TGTGCCAGCAGCCGACTGGGACCGAACACTGAAGCTTTCTTT. It encodes CASSRLGPNTEAFF.

The chain carries TRBV12-3 or TRBV12-4 and TRBJ2-7, with 8 bases that match TRBD1. The CDR3 loop spans 15 amino acids. The junction had 8 bases not matched to a gene; V was cut back by 7 bases and J by 0 bases. The CDR3 loop reads CASKSSGTGSYEQYF. DNA of the CDR3: TGTGCCAGCAAATCCTCCGGGACAGGCTCCTACGAGCAGTACTTC.

The chain couples TRBV15 to TRBJ2-5; D is unresolved. Germline V lookup: CDR1 LNHNV, CDR2 YYDKDF (reference sequence). V lost 3 bases and J 2 bases, leaving 7 bases between the germline ends. This CDR3 spans 13 amino acids. The CDR3 sequence is CATSRDGQETQYF. The CDR3 DNA is TGTGCCACCAGCAGGGACGGGCAAGAGACCCAGTACTTC. Full variable domain (missing parts from reference TRBV15 and TRBJ2-5): DAMVIQNPRYQVTQFGKPVTLSCSQTLNHNVMYWYQQKSSQAPKLLFHYYDKDFNNEADTPDNFQSRRPNTSFCFLDIRSPGLGDTAMYLCATSRDGQETQYFGPGTRLLVL.

The CDR3 nucleotides read TGTGCCAGCAGTGAAGCGGCAGGGGGCTATGGCTACACCTTC. Translated: CASSEAAGGYGYTF. The J gene is TRBJ1-2, the V gene TRBV2; 7 bases map to TRBD1. CDR1 and CDR2 from the germline V gene are SNHLY and FYNNEI. The CDR3 contains 14 residues. The V and J ends lost 0 bases and 4 bases, in that order; junction bases with no gene match: 2.

The V gene is TRBV29-1, the J gene TRBJ1-4; D is undetermined. With 4 bases removed from V and 0 bases from J, the gap between germline ends came to 6 bases. Germline-derived CDR1 and CDR2 are SQVTM and ANQGSEA. This CDR3 region has 13 residues. For the CDR3, the DNA is TGCAGCGTTGCTTGGGCAACTAATGAAAAACTGTTTTTT. Translation: CSVAWATNEKLFF.

The genes are TRBV29-1 and TRBJ1-2; weak D call: TRBD1 (5 bases). Germline V CDR1 and CDR2: SQVTM, ANQGSEA. The CDR3 has 13 residues. The germline V and J ends were trimmed by 0 bases and 6 bases, with 11 bases remaining between them. The CDR3 loop reads CSVEDQGGDGYTF. CDR3 bases: TGCAGCGTTGAAGATCAGGGAGGAGATGGCTACACCTTC. Using reference TRBV29-1 and TRBJ1-2 for the parts outside the CDR3, the full variable domain is SAVISQKPSRDICQRGTSLTIQCQVDSQVTMMFWYRQQPGQSLTLIATANQGSEATYESGFVIDKFPISRPNLTFSTLTVSNMSPEDSSIYLCSVEDQGGDGYTFGSGTRLTVV.

The chain employs TRBV20-1 and TRBJ2-3; D remains unclear. Germline values: CDR1 DFQATT, CDR2 SNEGSKA (reference sequence). V was trimmed by 0 bases and J by 2 bases, leaving 6 bases between them. This CDR3 contains 13 residues. The CDR3 reads CSARDETTDTQYF. The CDR3 DNA is TGCAGTGCTAGAGATGAGACCACAGATACGCAGTATTTT.

In its sample, this clonotype was seen once. The gene calls are TRBV20-1 and TRBJ1-5, with D possibly matching TRBD1 (5 bases). Trimming pared 5 bases from V and 3 bases from J, leaving 17 bases between. The CDR3 consists of 15 residues. Germline V gives CDR1 DFQATT, CDR2 SNEGSKA (reference sequence). The DNA for the CDR3 is TGCAGTGCTCGAATGGGGAGACAGTCCAATCAGCCCCAGCATTTT. Protein: CSARMGRQSNQPQHF.

The chain links TRBV30 to TRBJ2-3; D uncertain. Trimming shortened V by 0 bases and J by 5 bases, and 6 bases separated the two germline ends. CDR3 size: 12 residues. The germline CDR1 and CDR2 sequences are GTSNPN and SVGIG (reference sequence). The chain's CDR3 is CAWSVGRDTQYF. The CDR3 DNA reads as TGTGCCTGGAGTGTTGGCAGAGATACGCAGTATTTT. The whole variable domain, filled in from reference TRBV30 and TRBJ2-3, reads SQTIHQWPATLVQPVGSPLSLECTVEGTSNPNLYWYRQAAGRGLQLLFYSVGIGQISSEVPQNLSASRPQDRQFILSSKKLLLSDSGFYLCAWSVGRDTQYFGPGTRLTVL.

The rearrangement links TRBV20-1 to TRBJ2-7, with a tentative D call TRBD2 (6 bases). V lost 3 bases to trimming and J lost 4 bases, with 16 bases between them. Germline V gene sequence: CDR1 DFQATT, CDR2 SNEGSKA (reference sequence). The CDR3 sequence is 14 residues long. CDR3 sequence reads: CSARGGGLPYEQYF. The CDR3 DNA is TGCAGTGCTAGGGGTGGGGGACTTCCTTACGAGCAGTACTTC.

The J gene is TRBJ2-1, the V gene TRBV9, with D uncertain. V was pared by 1 base and J by 4 bases, with 6 bases between. The CDR3 runs to 13 residues. Germline CDR1 reads SGDLS; CDR2 reads YYNGEE. CDR3 nucleotides: TGTGCCAGCAGCGTACTGGTTTACAATGAGCAGTTCTTC. This sequence encodes CASSVLVYNEQFF.

This clonotype appeared a single time. The chain recombines TRBV30 with TRBJ1-5; D not resolved. With 7 bases removed from V and 0 bases from J, the gap between germline ends came to 13 bases. Germline-derived CDR1 and CDR2 are GTSNPN and SVGIG (reference sequence). This CDR3 is built from 14 residues. CDR3 sequence reads: CASGQQHSNQPQHF. CDR3 in DNA: TGTGCCTCGGGCCAGCAGCATAGCAATCAGCCCCAGCATTTT.

J is TRBJ2-7 and V is TRBV29-1; a possible D gene is TRBD1 (5 bases). Trimming cost V 5 bases and J 3 bases, with 14 bases left between them. Per germline, CDR1 SQVTM and CDR2 ANQGSEA. The CDR3 spans 13 residues. CDR3 nucleotide sequence: TGCAGCGTTCCAGGGTCTACGCGCTACGAGCAGTACTTC. Translated: CSVPGSTRYEQYF.

The V and J genes are TRBV29-1 and TRBJ2-4; D is ambiguous. Germline CDR1 reads SQVTM; CDR2 reads ANQGSEA. Trimming took 6 bases from V and 1 from J, leaving 13 bases between them. This CDR3 region has 14 residues. CDR3 nucleotides: TGCAGCGTCAAGGGTAGGGCGGCCAAAAACATTCAGTACTTC. This encodes CSVKGRAAKNIQYF.

The V gene is TRBV27, the J gene TRBJ1-5; 10 bases line up with TRBD1. V lost 10 bases and J lost 11; bases outside the gene matches: 14. The CDR3 has 14 residues. Germline V gene data show CDR1 as MNHEY and CDR2 as SMNVEV (reference sequence). For the CDR3, the DNA is TGTGCCACCTCGCCGGGACAGGGGCCTCGGGCCCAGCATTTT. Amino acid sequence: CATSPGQGPRAQHF.

V and J are TRBV2 and TRBJ2-4; possible D gene TRBD2, 5 bases. Germline V gene sequence: CDR1 SNHLY, CDR2 FYNNEI. Trimming removed 6 bases at V and 0 bases at J, with 6 bases between. The CDR3 runs 13 residues. The CDR3 spells CASRAGAKNIQYF. The CDR3 nucleotides are TGTGCCAGCAGGGCGGGAGCCAAAAACATTCAGTACTTC.

V gene TRBV2 combines with J gene TRBJ1-2; D is unclear. The V gene's germline CDR1 is SNHLY and CDR2 FYNNEI. Trimming took 3 bases from V and 0 from J, leaving 11 bases between them. This CDR3 is built from 15 residues. CDR3 sequence: CASSDGRAANYGYTF. The CDR3, as DNA: TGTGCCAGCAGTGATGGCCGGGCCGCTAACTATGGCTACACCTTC.

The chain combines TRBV2 with TRBJ1-2; D is undetermined. The ends were cut back, 0 bases at V and 8 bases at J, with 7 bases in the middle. There are 12 residues in the CDR3. CDR1 is SNHLY, CDR2 FYNNEI, per germline. CDR3 DNA: TGTGCCAGCAGTGAAGCGGGAGTAGGCTACACCTTC. It encodes CASSEAGVGYTF.

This clonotype was detected only a few times. This sequence joins TRBV12-3 or TRBV12-4 and TRBJ1-2; D uncertain. This CDR3 comprises 11 residues. Trimming cost V 3 bases and J 8 bases, with 7 bases left between them. CDR3 nucleotides: TGTGCCAGCAGTTTGGGTAGAGGCTACACCTTC. Its translation: CASSLGRGYTF.

The CDR3 reads CSVDPSGGYTDTQYF. In nucleotides, the CDR3 is TGCAGCGTTGATCCTAGCGGGGGCTACACAGATACGCAGTATTTT. The V gene is TRBV29-1, the J gene TRBJ2-3, with TRBD2 identical over 10 bases. With V trimmed by 3 bases and J by 2 bases, 5 bases remained unmatched. The germline CDR1 and CDR2 sequences are SQVTM and ANQGSEA. The CDR3 runs to 15 residues.

The V gene is TRBV28, the J gene TRBJ1-1, with D unclear. The ends were cut back, 6 bases at V and 7 bases at J, with 15 bases in the middle. Germline-derived CDR1 and CDR2 are MDHEN and SYDVKM. CDR3 size: 13 residues. The CDR3 nucleotides read TGTGCCAGCAGCCCCCAGGTAGGGCTTGAAGCTTTCTTT. It codes for CASSPQVGLEAFF.